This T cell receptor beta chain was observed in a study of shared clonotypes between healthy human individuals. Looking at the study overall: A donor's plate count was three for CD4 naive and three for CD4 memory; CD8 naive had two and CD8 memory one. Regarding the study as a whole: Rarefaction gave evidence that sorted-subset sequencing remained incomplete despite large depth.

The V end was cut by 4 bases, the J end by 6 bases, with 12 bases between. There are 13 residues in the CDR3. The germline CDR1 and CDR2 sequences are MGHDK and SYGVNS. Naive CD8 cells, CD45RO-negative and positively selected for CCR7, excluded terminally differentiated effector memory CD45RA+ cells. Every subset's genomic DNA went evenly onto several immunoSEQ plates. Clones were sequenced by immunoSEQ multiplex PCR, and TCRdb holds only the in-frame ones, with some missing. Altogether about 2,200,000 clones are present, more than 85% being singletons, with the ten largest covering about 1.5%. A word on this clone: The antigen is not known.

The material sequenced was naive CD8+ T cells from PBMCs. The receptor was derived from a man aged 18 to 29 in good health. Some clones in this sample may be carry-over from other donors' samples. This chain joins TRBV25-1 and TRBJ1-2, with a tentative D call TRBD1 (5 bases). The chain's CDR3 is CASSASGRHGYTF. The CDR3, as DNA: TGTGCCAGCAGTGCCTCAGGGAGGCATGGCTACACCTTC.